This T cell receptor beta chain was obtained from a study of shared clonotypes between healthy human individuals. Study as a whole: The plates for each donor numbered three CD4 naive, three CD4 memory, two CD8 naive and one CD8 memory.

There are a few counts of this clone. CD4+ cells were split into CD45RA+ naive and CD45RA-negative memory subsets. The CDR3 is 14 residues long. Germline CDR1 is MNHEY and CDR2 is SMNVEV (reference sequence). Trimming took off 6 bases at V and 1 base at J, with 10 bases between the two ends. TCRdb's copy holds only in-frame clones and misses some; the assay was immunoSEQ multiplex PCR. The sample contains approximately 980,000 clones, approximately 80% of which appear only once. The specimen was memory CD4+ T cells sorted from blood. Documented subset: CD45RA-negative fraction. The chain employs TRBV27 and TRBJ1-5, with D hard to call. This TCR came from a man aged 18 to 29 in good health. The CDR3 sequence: CASRSTASNQPQHF. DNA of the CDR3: TGTGCCAGCAGATCAACAGCGAGCAATCAGCCCCAGCATTTT.